The sequence of this T cell receptor (beta chain) was determined in a study of control samples from healthy donors and cancer patients. The data were produced by immunoSEQ multiplex PCR, yet TCRdb's version contains in-frame clones alone and is incomplete. The sample includes roughly 190,000 clones. Germline lookup yields CDR1 SGHTS and CDR2 YDEGEE. This CDR3 has 15 residues. V was trimmed by 6 bases and J by 0 bases, leaving 15 bases between them. Specimen: blood. The clonotype comes from a woman under 40 in good health. This chain uses TRBV5-8 with TRBJ1-1; no definite D call. In DNA, the CDR3 is TGTGCCAGCATGTCACAGAGGATCCTGAACACTGAAGCTTTCTTT. Its translation: CASMSQRILNTEAFF.